This TCR beta chain appears in the sequencing data of a study of immune cell composition in non-small cell lung cancer. Study-wide results and limits: It was not proven that tumour-reactive clones equal dominant tumour-associated clones. About four fifths of squamous and 30% to 40% of adenocarcinoma cases had tumour-associated clones >0.5%. In adenocarcinoma, maximal tumour-associated clone frequency tracked TIL tumour reactivity.

Concerning this clone itself: What it binds is not known.

Normal lung was taken at the farthest possible site, at least 3 cm from tumour. Template was genomic DNA from frozen, unsorted single-cell suspensions. This CDR3 has 16 residues. CDR1 is SGHVS and CDR2 is FQNEAQ in the germline V gene. V was pared by 1 base and J by 5 bases, with 5 bases of the junction left unmatched. Sequenced by immunoSEQ multiplex PCR; TCRdb stores in-frame clones only, minus some. Seen here are 6,400 or so clones, 70% to 85% observed once, and the top ten hold about 9.7%. The origin of this receptor is a human donor with non-small cell lung cancer. The gene calls are TRBV7-8 and TRBJ2-5; 12 bases agree with TRBD2. Input material: non-adjacent lung tissue. This CDR3 is CASSLGLAGGSETQYF. The CDR3, as DNA: TGTGCCAGCAGCTTAGGTCTAGCGGGGGGGAGCGAGACCCAGTACTTC.